The TCR beta chain under discussion was sequenced for a study of CXCR3-negative and CXCR3-positive naive CD8 T cells. Naive CD8+ T cells showed a CD45RO-CCR7+CD27+CD95- phenotype. Concerning this clonotype itself: The antigen is unknown.

Libraries were UMI-labeled 5' RACE TRB cDNA. TCRdb re-called the 5' RACE reads; every CDR3 protein appears as one record, without DNA. The sample includes 130,000 or so distinct CDR3 sequences. Points from the study as a whole: Whereas memory cells differed, naive CXCR3-negative and CXCR3-positive cells shared similar TRBV-TRBJ usage. Much lower diversity was found in memory CD8+ cells, while both naive subsets had comparably high diversity.

What was sequenced was naive CXCR3- CD8+ T cells from blood. Noted subset: CD45RO-CCR7+CD27+CD95- naive CD8+ T cells lacking CXCR3 (TNR3-). The sequence was obtained from a human donor in good health. Some clones in this sample may be carry-over from other donors' samples.

This CDR3 is CASSLKDRGWNTEAFF. This chain links TRBV28 with TRBJ1-1; the TCRdb call, TRBD1, lacks DNA for checking. The CDR3 consists of 16 residues. Germline CDR1 MDHEN, CDR2 SYDVKM.